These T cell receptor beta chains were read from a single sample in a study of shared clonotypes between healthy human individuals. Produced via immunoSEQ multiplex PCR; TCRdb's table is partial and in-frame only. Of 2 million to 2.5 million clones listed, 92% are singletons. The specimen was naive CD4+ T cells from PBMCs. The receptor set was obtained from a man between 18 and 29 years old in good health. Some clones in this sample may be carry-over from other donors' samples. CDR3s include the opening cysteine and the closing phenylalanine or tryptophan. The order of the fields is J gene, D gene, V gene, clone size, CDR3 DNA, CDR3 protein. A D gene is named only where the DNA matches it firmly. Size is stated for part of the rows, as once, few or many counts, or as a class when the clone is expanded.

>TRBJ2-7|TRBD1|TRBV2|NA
TGTGCCAGCAGGGGGCCCGGGACAGGGACTTACGAGCAGTACTTC
CASRGPGTGTYEQYF
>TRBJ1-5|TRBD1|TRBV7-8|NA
TGTGCCAGCAGCTCCTTAAGAACAGGGGCCATAGTCCATTTT
CASSSLRTGAIVHF
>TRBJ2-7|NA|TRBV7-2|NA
TGTGCCAGCAGACTATCCAGGGGCCCCTACGAGCAGTACTTC
CASRLSRGPYEQYF
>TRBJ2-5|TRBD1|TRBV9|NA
TGTGCCAGCAGCGTAGGACAGGGTGACGAGACCCAGTACTTC
CASSVGQGDETQYF
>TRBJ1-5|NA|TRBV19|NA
TGTGCCAGTAGTACCGCAGGGCGTGGGGGTCAGCCCCAGCATTTT
CASSTAGRGGQPQHF
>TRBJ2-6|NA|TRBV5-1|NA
TGCGCCAGCAGCTCAGACGGGCTCCCCAACGTCCTGACTTTC
CASSSDGLPNVLTF
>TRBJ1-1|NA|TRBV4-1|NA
TGCGCCAGCAGCCCCTTCGGGACCTTGAACACTGAAGCTTTCTTT
CASSPFGTLNTEAFF
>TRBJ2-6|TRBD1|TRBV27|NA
TGTGCCAGCAGCAGCGACAGGGGAGCATCTGGGGCCAACGTCCTGACTTTC
CASSSDRGASGANVLTF
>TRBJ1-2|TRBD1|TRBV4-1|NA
TGCGCCAGCAGCCAGGCAGGACAGGGAATTAACTATGGCTACACCTTC
CASSQAGQGINYGYTF
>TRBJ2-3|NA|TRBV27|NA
TGTGCCAGCAGTTTACGCTTCACCGGGCCAGATACGCAGTATTTT
CASSLRFTGPDTQYF
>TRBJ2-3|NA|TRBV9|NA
TGTGCCAGCAGCGCCGTAATTACGGGGGCGGGAGTAACAGATACGCAGTATTTT
CASSAVITGAGVTDTQYF
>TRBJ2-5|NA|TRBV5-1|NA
TGCGCCAGCAGAGGTGGGGGCCAAGAGACCCAGTACTTC
CASRGGGQETQYF
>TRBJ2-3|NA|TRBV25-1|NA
TGTGCCAGCAGTGTACGTGCCACAGATACGCAGTATTTT
CASSVRATDTQYF
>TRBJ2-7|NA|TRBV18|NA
TGTGCCAGCTCCCAGCTGGGGGGGGCAAACGAGCAGTACTTC
CASSQLGGANEQYF
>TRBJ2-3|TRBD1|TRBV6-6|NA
TGTGCCAGCAGTTACGGGGACAGTTTTTACACAGATACGCAGTATTTT
CASSYGDSFYTDTQYF
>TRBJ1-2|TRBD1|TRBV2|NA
TGTGCCAGCAGTCTAGACAGGGGGCCTCCCTCTGGCTACACCTTC
CASSLDRGPPSGYTF
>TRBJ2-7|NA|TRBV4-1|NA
TGCGCCAGCAGTCCCTCTAGATTTCGGGGGCGCGGGTACGAGCAGTACTTC
CASSPSRFRGRGYEQYF
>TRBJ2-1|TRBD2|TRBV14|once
TGTGCCAGCAGCCAACCCTTGGGGAGGGAGGCTGAGCAGTTCTTC
CASSQPLGREAEQFF
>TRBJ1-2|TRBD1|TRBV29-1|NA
TGCAGCGTTGGGACAGGGACTAACTATGGCTACACCTTC
CSVGTGTNYGYTF
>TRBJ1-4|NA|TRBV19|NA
TGTGCCAGTAGACCCCTGTATGGGGGGCGACGAGAAAAACTGTTTTTT
CASRPLYGGRREKLFF
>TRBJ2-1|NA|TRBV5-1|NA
TGCGCCAGCAGCCACCCTCCCCCTGGAGGGGAGCAGTTCTTC
CASSHPPPGGEQFF
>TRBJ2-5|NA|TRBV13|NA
TGTGCCAGCAGCTTAGTGGCGGCCGAGACCCAGTACTTC
CASSLVAAETQYF
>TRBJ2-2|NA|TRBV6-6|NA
TGTGCCAGCAGTGGAGTTGGGACCGGGGAGCTGTTTTTT
CASSGVGTGELFF
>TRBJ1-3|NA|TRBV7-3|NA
TGTGCCAGCAGCCCGGGGGGTGGAAACACCATATATTTT
CASSPGGGNTIYF
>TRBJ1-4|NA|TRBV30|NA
TGTGCCTGGAGACAGTATAATGAAAAACTGTTTTTT
CAWRQYNEKLFF
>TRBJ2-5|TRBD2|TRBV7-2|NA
TGTGCCAGCAGCCGACTAGCGGTAGAGACCCAGTACTTC
CASSRLAVETQYF
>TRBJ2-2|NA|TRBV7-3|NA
TGTGCCAGCAGCCCACCGGGGTCGAACACCGGGGAGCTGTTTTTT
CASSPPGSNTGELFF
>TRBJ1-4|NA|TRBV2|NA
TGTGCCAGCAGGTACGCCCAAGAAAAACTGTTTTTT
CASRYAQEKLFF
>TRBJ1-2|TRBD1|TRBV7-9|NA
TGTGCCAGCAGCACGGACAGGGCAGCTAACTATGGCTACACCTTC
CASSTDRAANYGYTF
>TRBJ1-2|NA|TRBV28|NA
TGTGCCAGCAGTTTAGAGGAATGGGCCGCCGACTACACCTTC
CASSLEEWAADYTF
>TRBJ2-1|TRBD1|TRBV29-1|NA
TGCAGCGTTGAATGGCACTACAGGGGCTTAGGTGAGCAGTTCTTC
CSVEWHYRGLGEQFF
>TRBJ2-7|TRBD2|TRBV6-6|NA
TGTGCCAGCAGTTACCCCGTTACTAGCGGGGGAGGGAAGCAGTACTTC
CASSYPVTSGGGKQYF
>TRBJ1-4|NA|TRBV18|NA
TGTGCCAGCTCACCAGGGGGACCGAGTGCAACTAATGAAAAACTGTTTTTT
CASSPGGPSATNEKLFF
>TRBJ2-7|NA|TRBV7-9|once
TGTGCCAGCAGCTTAAATTCGGCGGACTACGAGCAGTACTTC
CASSLNSADYEQYF
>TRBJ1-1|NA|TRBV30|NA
TGTGCCTGGAGTGTAACCGGGCTGACTTTCTTT
CAWSVTGLTFF
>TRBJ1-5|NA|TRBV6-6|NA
TGTGCCAGCAGCCACGGACGGCAGCCCCAGCATTTT
CASSHGRQPQHF
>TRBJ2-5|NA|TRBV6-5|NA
TGTGCCAGCAGTTACTCGAGGGCGGGGCAACAAGAGACCCAGTACTTC
CASSYSRAGQQETQYF
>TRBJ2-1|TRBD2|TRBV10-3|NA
TGTGCCATCAGTGAGCCGGCACTACGGGAGGGTCCCCTTGAGCAGTTCTTC
CAISEPALREGPLEQFF
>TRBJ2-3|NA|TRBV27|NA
TGTGCCAGCAGTTTATTTGGTCTTCCCGAGGGGGTTCCTAAGGGGGAGTATTTT
CASSLFGLPEGVPKGEYF
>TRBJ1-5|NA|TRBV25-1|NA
TGTGCCAGCAGTGAGGACGCTTATCAGCCCCAGCATTTT
CASSEDAYQPQHF
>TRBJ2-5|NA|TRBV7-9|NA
TGTGCCAGCAGCTTACGGGGAGAGACCCAGTACTTC
CASSLRGETQYF
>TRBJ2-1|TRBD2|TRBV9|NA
TGTGCCAGCAGCTCCGGGACTAGCGGGAGAAATGAGCAGTTCTTC
CASSSGTSGRNEQFF
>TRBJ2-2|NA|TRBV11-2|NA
TGTGCCAGCAGCTCGGGGAAACTAGCCGGGGAGCTGTTTTTT
CASSSGKLAGELFF
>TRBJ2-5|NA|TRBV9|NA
TGTGCCAGCAGCGTAGGGGCTGCACAAGAGACCCAGTACTTC
CASSVGAAQETQYF
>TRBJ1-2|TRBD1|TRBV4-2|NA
TGTGCCAGCAGCCATTTCGATTTCTGGGGACAGGGTAACCAAGACTATGGCTACACCTTC
CASSHFDFWGQGNQDYGYTF
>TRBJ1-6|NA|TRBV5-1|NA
TGCGCCAGCAGCTTGTGGGAGAGTTCACCCCTCCACTTT
CASSLWESSPLHF
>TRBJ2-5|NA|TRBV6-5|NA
TGTGCCAGCAGTTACGTGCCCGGAAGGGAGACCCAGTACTTC
CASSYVPGRETQYF
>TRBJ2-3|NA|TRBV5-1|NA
TGCGCCAGCAGCTGGGTGAGAGCGACTAGCACAGATACGCAGTATTTT
CASSWVRATSTDTQYF
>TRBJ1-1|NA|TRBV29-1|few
TGCAGCGTGACAGGATTTTACACTGAAGCTTTCTTT
CSVTGFYTEAFF
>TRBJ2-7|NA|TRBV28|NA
TGTGCCAGCAGTTGGGGTACCTACGAGCAGTACTTC
CASSWGTYEQYF
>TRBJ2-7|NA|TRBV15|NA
TGTGCCACCAGCAGTCAGGCTCGCCGCTCCTACGAGCAGTACTTC
CATSSQARRSYEQYF